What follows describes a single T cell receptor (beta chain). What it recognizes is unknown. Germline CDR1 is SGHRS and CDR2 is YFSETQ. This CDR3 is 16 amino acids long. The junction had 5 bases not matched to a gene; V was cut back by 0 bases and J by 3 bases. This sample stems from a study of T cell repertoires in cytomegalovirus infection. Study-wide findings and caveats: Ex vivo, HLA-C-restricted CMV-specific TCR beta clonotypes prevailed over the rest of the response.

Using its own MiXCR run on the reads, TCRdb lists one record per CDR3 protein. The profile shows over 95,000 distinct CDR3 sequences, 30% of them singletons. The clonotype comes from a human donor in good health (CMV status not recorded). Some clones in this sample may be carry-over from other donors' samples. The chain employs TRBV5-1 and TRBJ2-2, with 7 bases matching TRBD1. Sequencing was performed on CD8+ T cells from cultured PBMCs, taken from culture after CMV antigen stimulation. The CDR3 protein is CASSLGQGVDTGELFF. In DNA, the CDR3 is TGCGCCAGCAGCTTGGGACAGGGCGTGGACACCGGGGAGCTGTTTTTT.